The 29 T cell receptor beta chains listed next were all sequenced from one sample in a study of cytomegalovirus exposure and HLA in healthy donors. The PCR had 60 Vbeta and 13 Jbeta primers. The protocol was immunoSEQ multiplex PCR, while the TCRdb copy is restricted to in-frame clones and leaves out a portion. The sample lists under 110,000 clones; approximately 71% were seen once. The sequencing sample was made of PBMCs. The source is a man in his forties or fifties in good health and CMV-seronegative.

The chain links TRBV21-1 to TRBJ2-7; TRBD2, the D gene given by the table, was not confirmed from the DNA. TRBV21-1 is a documented pseudogene. The CDR3 runs 15 residues. CDR3 DNA: TGTGCCAGCAGCAATGAGGCGGAGCTTTCCTACGAGCAGTACTTC. Protein product: CASSNEAELSYEQYF.

Only a few counts were recorded for this clone. The CDR3, as DNA: TGTGCCAGCAGCCGGGGGGCAGCCTACGAGCAGTACTTC. It encodes CASSRGAAYEQYF. The rearrangement uses TRBV2 and TRBJ2-7; a possible D gene is TRBD2 (7 bases). The CDR3 spans 13 residues. Germline V gene sequence: CDR1 SNHLY, CDR2 FYNNEI. V dropped 6 bases and J dropped 2 bases, with 11 bases sitting between them. The full variable domain, in which reference TRBV2 and TRBJ2-7 provide the parts outside the CDR3, is EPEVTQTPSHQVTQMGQEVILRCVPISNHLYFYWYRQILGQKVEFLVSFYNNEISEKSEIFDDQFSVERPDGSNFTLKIRSTKLEDSAMYFCASSRGAAYEQYFGPGTRLTVT.

The genes are TRBV9 and TRBJ2-3; 10 nucleotides line up with TRBD2. J lost 2 bases, V lost 0 bases, and 6 bases had no gene match. Germline V CDR1 and CDR2: SGDLS, YYNGEE. The CDR3 totals 17 residues. CDR3 sequence reads: CASSVGHSGGFTDTQYF. The CDR3, as DNA: TGTGCCAGCAGCGTAGGACATAGCGGGGGGTTCACAGATACGCAGTATTTT.

The chain is built from TRBV7-9 and TRBJ2-2; TRBD1 aligns across 10 bases. CDR1 and CDR2 from the germline V gene are SEHNR and FQNEAQ (reference sequence). This CDR3 has 16 residues. The junction had 9 bases not matched to a gene; V was cut back by 6 bases and J by 5 bases. The CDR3 protein is CASSYSWTGGTGELFF. The CDR3, as DNA: TGTGCCAGCAGTTACTCTTGGACAGGGGGGACCGGGGAGCTGTTTTTT.

This chain connects TRBV19 to TRBJ1-2; D is perhaps TRBD1 (6 bases). V lost 3 bases, J lost 0 bases, and 14 bases lay in between. This CDR3 is built from 16 residues. Germline V lookup: CDR1 LNHDA, CDR2 SQIVND (reference sequence). The CDR3 loop is CASSIGQGRTNYGYTF. The CDR3 DNA follows: TGTGCCAGTAGTATTGGGCAGGGGCGGACTAACTATGGCTACACCTTC.

The V gene is TRBV19, the J gene TRBJ2-5, with 7 bases fitting TRBD2. Germline loops: CDR1 LNHDA, CDR2 SQIVND (reference sequence). The CDR3 has 16 residues. The V gene end was trimmed by 4 bases and the J gene end by 5 bases; junction bases not matched to a gene: 13. CDR3 DNA: TGTGCCAGTAGTACGGGTGGGGGGGGTCCGTCGGAGACCCAGTACTTC. Its protein product is CASSTGGGGPSETQYF.

This clone has a single count. This chain uses TRBV28 with TRBJ1-1; weak D call: TRBD1 (5 bases). The CDR3 sequence is 16 residues long. Trimming left V 5 bases short and J 6 bases short, with 22 bases between. The germline CDR1 and CDR2 sequences are MDHEN and SYDVKM. The CDR3 here is CASSPWGVSGMPEAFF. The CDR3 DNA reads as TGTGCCAGCAGTCCATGGGGGGTTTCGGGAATGCCTGAAGCTTTCTTT.

V usage is TRBV9 and J usage is TRBJ1-1; D unresolved. Deletions cut 0 bases from V and 4 bases from J, with 10 bases between. CDR1 is SGDLS and CDR2 is YYNGEE in the germline V gene. This CDR3 has 14 residues. The CDR3 bases are TGTGCCAGCAGCGTAGAAGCGGGCTTCACTGAAGCTTTCTTT. The encoded protein is CASSVEAGFTEAFF.

The chain uses TRBV4-1 and TRBJ2-5, with a tentative D call TRBD1 (7 bases). CDR1 is MGHRA, CDR2 YSYEKL, per germline. The CDR3 is 15 residues long. Trimming stripped 4 bases from V and 2 bases from J, with 14 bases between. CDR3 in DNA: TGCGCCAGCAGCCGTCAACAGGGGAGGCAAGAGACCCAGTACTTC. This translates into CASSRQQGRQETQYF.

The table lists this clone with a count of one. The CDR3 here is CASSPRRSARSGANVLTF. The CDR3 bases are TGTGCCAGCAGCCCCCGTCGTAGCGCCCGCTCTGGGGCCAACGTCCTGACTTTC. The rearrangement uses TRBV7-2 and TRBJ2-6; tentatively, D is TRBD2 (5 bases). V lost 5 bases, J lost 0 bases, and 17 bases lay in between. The CDR3 covers 18 residues. Germline V gene lookup returns CDR1 SGHTA and CDR2 FQGNSA.

This rearrangement joins TRBV11-2 to TRBJ2-5; 13 bases align to TRBD2. With V trimmed by 5 bases and J by 2 bases, 2 bases remained unmatched. This CDR3 is built from 15 residues. Per the germline V gene, CDR1 is SGHAT and CDR2 is FQNNGV. In nucleotides, the CDR3 is TGTGCCAGCAGCCGGACTAGCGGGGGACAAGAGACCCAGTACTTC. It codes for CASSRTSGGQETQYF.

This clone was found once. The J gene is TRBJ1-4, the V gene TRBV7-9; 11 bases match TRBD1. Germline V gene lookup returns CDR1 SEHNR and CDR2 FQNEAQ (reference sequence). J gave up 8 bases and V 5 bases, and 13 bases lay outside the gene matches. This CDR3 is built from 17 residues. Written as DNA, the CDR3 is TGTGCCAGCAGCCAAGGACAGGGGGCAGGGGTTTACGAAAAACTGTTTTTT. Its protein product is CASSQGQGAGVYEKLFF.

The CDR3 region has the DNA TGTGCCAGCAGTAGGGGGCGTGGGAGCAATCAGCCCCAGCATTTT. Protein product: CASSRGRGSNQPQHF. This chain joins TRBV6-5 and TRBJ1-5; 7 positions agree with TRBD1. CDR1 is MNHEY, CDR2 SVGAGI, per germline. The CDR3 extends over 15 amino acids. V dropped 5 bases and J dropped 1; count of bases not matched to a gene: 5.

This chain joins TRBV5-8 and TRBJ1-1; no reliable D call. The CDR3 runs 15 residues. Germline assignment: CDR1 SGHTS and CDR2 YDEGEE. Trimming stripped 4 bases from V and 2 bases from J, with 15 bases between. CDR3 bases: TGTGCCAGCAGCGAACCTGGGAGGGCTAACACTGAAGCTTTCTTT. Translating it yields CASSEPGRANTEAFF.

The chain uses TRBV5-6 and TRBJ1-2; 12 positions agree with TRBD1. V dropped 2 bases and J dropped 3; count of bases not matched to a gene: 11. Looked up from germline, CDR1 is SGHDT and CDR2 is YYEEEE. The CDR3 has 18 amino acids. CDR3 residues: CASSFPAGQGARDYGYTF. The CDR3 DNA is TGTGCCAGCAGCTTTCCCGCGGGACAGGGGGCGCGAGACTATGGCTACACCTTC.

The chain employs TRBV6-5 and TRBJ2-1; TRBD2 matches 8 bases. This CDR3 contains 16 residues. V shed 0 bases, J shed 6 bases, and the junction held 7 bases outside the gene matches. Germline V lookup: CDR1 MNHEY, CDR2 SVGAGI. In nucleotides, the CDR3 is TGTGCCAGCAGTTACTCGAGACCGGGGGGGATCAATGAGCAGTTCTTC. It specifies CASSYSRPGGINEQFF.

This chain uses TRBV7-6 with TRBJ2-5; D gene uncertain. Trimming shortened V by 5 bases and J by 0 bases, and 19 bases separated the two germline ends. CDR1 SGHVS and CDR2 FNYEAQ come from the germline V gene. The CDR3 covers 17 residues. The CDR3 sequence: CASSQYYPAQYQETQYF. DNA of the CDR3: TGTGCCAGCAGCCAGTACTACCCAGCCCAGTACCAAGAGACCCAGTACTTC.

The chain couples TRBV9 to TRBJ2-2, with 8 bases lining up with TRBD2. Germline CDR1 and CDR2: SGDLS and YYNGEE. Germline trimming cut 0 bases from V and 5 bases from J; bases unmatched to any gene: 9. CDR3 length equals 17 residues. In DNA, the CDR3 is TGTGCCAGCAGCGTAGGTTGGCGGGGGGCGCGGACCGGGGAGCTGTTTTTT. It is translated as CASSVGWRGARTGELFF. Filled out from reference TRBV9 and TRBJ2-2, the complete variable domain reads DSGVTQTPKHLITATGQRVTLRCSPRSGDLSVYWYQQSLDQGLQFLIQYYNGEERAKGNILERFSAQQFPDLHSELNLSSLELGDSALYFCASSVGWRGARTGELFFGEGSRLTVL.

V usage is TRBV29-1 and J usage is TRBJ2-5; D unresolved. The V and J ends lost 2 bases and 4 bases respectively, with 5 bases between them. The germline CDR1 and CDR2 sequences are SQVTM and ANQGSEA. The CDR3 has 11 residues. The CDR3 is CSVEPGETQYF. CDR3 in DNA: TGCAGCGTTGAACCCGGAGAGACCCAGTACTTC.

This clone was counted a few times. The V gene is TRBV7-8, the J gene TRBJ2-7; D is unclear. CDR1 and CDR2 (germline): SGHVS, FQNEAQ. The CDR3 is 16 residues long. Between the trimmed V and J ends, which lost 1 base and 2 bases, there was a span of 15 bases. For the CDR3, the DNA is TGTGCCAGCAGCTTAGAACGGTCGGCAGGTACCTACGAGCAGTACTTC. Translation gives CASSLERSAGTYEQYF. Based on the CDR3 plus reference TRBV7-8 and TRBJ2-7, the full variable domain is GAGVSQSPRYKVAKRGQDVALRCDPISGHVSLFWYQQALGQGPEFLTYFQNEAQLDKSGLPSDRFFAERPEGSVSTLKIQRTQQEDSAVYLCASSLERSAGTYEQYFGPGTRLTVT.

The chain employs TRBV5-1 and TRBJ1-3; D is unclear. In germline, CDR1 is SGHRS, CDR2 YFSETQ. The V end was cut by 0 bases, the J end by 0 bases, with 10 bases between. This CDR3 contains 16 residues. DNA for the CDR3: TGCGCCAGCAGCTTGGGTGAACTCGTCTCTGGAAACACCATATATTTT. This sequence encodes CASSLGELVSGNTIYF.

The chain links TRBV6-6 to TRBJ2-3; 7 bases map to TRBD2. The germline CDR1 and CDR2 sequences are MNHNY and SVGAGI (reference sequence). This CDR3 is built from 15 residues. J lost 0 bases, V lost 8 bases, and 8 bases had no gene match. The DNA of the CDR3 is TGTGCCAGCTCGAATTCGGGGGGTAGCACAGATACGCAGTATTTT. It specifies CASSNSGGSTDTQYF.

The J gene is TRBJ2-5, the V gene TRBV9; 8 nucleotides line up with TRBD1. The CDR3 extends over 15 amino acids. Germline trimming cut 2 bases from V and 2 bases from J; bases unmatched to any gene: 5. From germline, CDR1 is SGDLS and CDR2 YYNGEE. The CDR3, as DNA: TGTGCCAGCAGCGTCCGGACAGGGAATCAAGAGACCCAGTACTTC. Amino acids: CASSVRTGNQETQYF.

CDR3 coding DNA: TGTGCCAGCAGCGGAGAAGGGGGCGCGTCCTATGGCTACACCTTC. It is translated as CASSGEGGASYGYTF. This rearrangement joins TRBV9 to TRBJ1-2; 7 positions match TRBD1. The CDR3 has 15 residues. Germline assignment: CDR1 SGDLS and CDR2 YYNGEE. V shed 3 bases and J 4 bases; nucleotides not matched to a gene: 9.

V and J are TRBV2 and TRBJ2-3; 7 bases are shared with TRBD2. Trimming at V came to 4 bases and at J to 2 bases, leaving 3 bases not matched to a gene. The germline gives CDR1 SNHLY, CDR2 FYNNEI. CDR3 length equals 14 residues. CDR3 sequence reads: CASSVTSPTDTQYF. In DNA, the CDR3 is TGTGCCAGCAGTGTGACTAGCCCCACAGATACGCAGTATTTT.

This chain joins TRBV12-2 and TRBJ2-7; the D call of TRBD1 is as the table states it, not checked on the DNA. TRBV12-2 is given as a pseudogene. This CDR3 has 13 amino acids. The CDR3 is CASRLSQDYEQYF. As DNA, the CDR3 is TGTGCAAGTCGCTTGTCTCAGGACTACGAGCAGTACTTC.

The chain recombines TRBV2 with TRBJ2-3; TRBD1 aligns across 10 bases. Losses at the gene ends were 6 bases for V and 9 bases for J; bases not matched to a gene: 9. CDR3 length equals 14 residues. Germline V gene data show CDR1 as SNHLY and CDR2 as FYNNEI. CDR3 bases: TGTGCCAGCAGAATGACAGGGGGCTCTGGGACGCAGTATTTT. Translating gives CASRMTGGSGTQYF.

The genes are TRBV7-2 and TRBJ1-6; D is ambiguous. Trimming pared 5 bases from V and 5 bases from J, leaving 13 bases between. Germline CDR1 is SGHTA and CDR2 is FQGNSA. The CDR3 is made up of 15 amino acids. DNA of the CDR3: TGTGCCAGCAGCGTACCAGGTTATCATAATTCACCCCTCCACTTT. Amino acid sequence: CASSVPGYHNSPLHF.

V is TRBV5-1 and J is TRBJ2-5; TRBD2 is a possible D gene (5 bases). Between the trimmed V and J ends, which lost 4 bases and 2 bases, there was a span of 18 bases. CDR1 SGHRS and CDR2 YFSETQ come from the germline V gene. The length of the CDR3 is 16 residues. The CDR3 nucleotides are TGCGCCAGCAGCGCGGGTAGTCGTCCTACTCAAGAGACCCAGTACTTC. This codes for CASSAGSRPTQETQYF.